Following are 27 T cell receptor beta chains from one sample sequenced in a study of T cell repertoires in cytomegalovirus infection (dated by TCRdb to between 2018 and 2021). The reads were generated on an Illumina HiSeq 1500. TCRdb took the public reads, trimmed them with fastp at Q25, ran MiXCR for clone calling and kept in-frame beta chains. Identical CDR3 proteins give one entry, which carries the most common genes and DNA. In all, the sample holds 6,000 or so distinct CDR3 sequences, and around 59% of those were seen once. Roughly 90% of the sample is in the top ten clones. These receptors are not linked to any known antigen. What was sequenced was PBMCs, sequenced either directly or after in vitro stimulation (not recorded which). The receptors shown here come from a human donor in good health (CMV status not recorded). Some clones in this sample may be carry-over from other donors' samples.

The rearrangement links TRBV7-4 to TRBJ1-1; 7 bases line up with TRBD1. CDR1 is SGHVT and CDR2 is SQSDAQ in the germline V gene. This CDR3 spans 14 amino acids. Losses at the gene ends were 6 bases for V and 4 bases for J; bases not matched to a gene: 8. The CDR3 DNA reads TGTGCCAGCAGTCGACAGGGAGGGACCACTGAAGCTTTCTTT. It encodes CASSRQGGTTEAFF. Full variable domain (rest looked up from reference TRBV7-4 and TRBJ1-1): GAGVSQSPRYKVAKRGRDVALRCDSISGHVTLYWYRQTLGQGSEVLTYSQSDAQRDKSGRPSGRFSAERPERSVSTLKIQRTEQGDSAVYLCASSRQGGTTEAFFGQGTRLTVV.

The chain combines TRBV7-6 with TRBJ2-3; D may match TRBD1 or TRBD2 (5 bases each). Trimming shortened V by 5 bases and J by 5 bases, and 20 bases separated the two germline ends. The CDR3 contains 16 residues. CDR1 and CDR2 (germline): SGHVS, FNYEAQ. The CDR3 sequence is CASSAAGTELKDTQYF. The DNA for the CDR3 is TGTGCCAGCAGCGCGGCCGGGACCGAGTTAAAAGATACGCAGTATTTT.

This clonotype was counted at least ten times. V and J are TRBV15 and TRBJ1-4; no firm D call. V was cut by 8 bases and J by 5 bases, with 12 bases left in between. This CDR3 has 13 amino acids. Looked up from germline, CDR1 is LNHNV and CDR2 is YYDKDF (reference sequence). The CDR3 nucleotides are TGTGCCACCGCAGGTTATTCGAATGAAAAACTGTTTTTT. Its translation is CATAGYSNEKLFF.

This clonotype was detected a few times. This chain links TRBV12-3 or TRBV12-4 with TRBJ1-1; unclear D gene. V was clipped by 7 bases and J by 0 bases, with 9 bases between them. The CDR3 consists of 13 residues. CDR3 DNA sequence: TGTGCCAGCATGGCAAGCGTGAACACTGAAGCTTTCTTT. It specifies CASMASVNTEAFF.

Only one count was recorded for this clonotype. The rearrangement links TRBV2 to TRBJ2-5; TRBD2 aligns across 11 bases. V was pared by 6 bases and J by 2 bases, with 5 bases of the junction left unmatched. Germline V gene lookup returns CDR1 SNHLY and CDR2 FYNNEI. CDR3 length: 15 residues. CDR3 loop: CASRDLAGGQETQYF. CDR3 DNA: TGTGCCAGCAGAGACCTAGCGGGGGGACAAGAGACCCAGTACTTC.

In regard to this clonotype: Relative to the germline gene, one junction end is altered; a read error may explain this. The chain employs TRBV6-5 and TRBJ1-5, with TRBD1 matching over 7 bases. Germline V gene sequence: CDR1 MNHEY, CDR2 SVGAGI. CDR3 length: 14 amino acids. The CDR3 sequence: CDNSMGQKNPPQHF. CDR3 nucleotides: TGTGACAACAGCATGGGACAGAAGAATCCGCCCCAGCATTTT.

For this clonotype: The CDR3 carries no conserved terminal phenylalanine or tryptophan, so it likely arises from a read error. It is unclear where the CDR3 begins or ends on the DNA, so no DNA is shown, and the CDR3 is as TCRdb lists it. The genes are TRBV7-8 and TRBJ2-7; the table names TRBD1, a call not compared with the DNA. The CDR3 numbers 14 amino acids, ends counted. Germline lookup yields CDR1 SGHVS and CDR2 FQNEAQ. This chain's CDR3 is CASSWDTPCDETCC.

A remark on this clonotype: In this CDR3 the conserved last residue, phenylalanine or tryptophan, is missing, so a read error is likely. The chain has TRBV5-1 and TRBJ2-2, with no clear D. This CDR3 has 18 amino acids. V gave up 0 bases and J gave up 3 bases, with 18 bases separating them. Germline V gene sequence: CDR1 SGHRS, CDR2 YFSETQ. The CDR3 loop reads CASSLASVAVGYTGELFL. DNA for the CDR3: TGCGCCAGCAGCTTGGCCTCGGTGGCCGTTGGCTACACCGGGGAGCTGTTTTTG.

This clonotype appeared a few times. The chain has TRBV11-1 and TRBJ2-7; 11 bases fit TRBD1. The CDR3 is made up of 16 amino acids. V gave up 0 bases and J gave up 2 bases; unmatched junction bases: 3. Germline CDR1 reads SGHAT; CDR2 reads FQDESV (reference sequence). This CDR3 is CASSLAGTGGPYEQYF. DNA for the CDR3: TGTGCCAGCAGCTTAGCGGGGACAGGGGGTCCCTACGAGCAGTACTTC.

For this clonotype: An end of the junction does not agree with germline; a read error may underlie this. This chain joins TRBV19 and TRBJ2-2, with D possibly being TRBD1 (6 bases). The CDR3 runs to 15 residues. Per germline, CDR1 LNHDA and CDR2 SQIVND (reference sequence). CDR3 DNA: TGTGACAGTAGGGGGAAAGGGATAGGCACCGGGGAGCTGTTTTTT. It is translated as CDSRGKGIGTGELFF.

A word on this clonotype: Because the CDR3 is missing its conserved closing phenylalanine or tryptophan, this is likely a read error. The limits of the CDR3 on the DNA are not certain, so only TCRdb's listed CDR3 is given. The rearrangement links TRBV7-2 to TRBJ1-5; the table calls TRBD1, which could not be checked here. A total of 15 residues make up the CDR3, ends included. Germline V gives CDR1 SGHTA, CDR2 FQGNSA. Here the CDR3 reads CASSPGNASNQPQLC.

This clonotype was found once. One end of the junction does not line up with germline, which may come from a read error. The V gene is TRBV10-3, the J gene TRBJ1-6; D remains unclear. Germline-derived CDR1 and CDR2 are ENHRY and SYGVKD. The CDR3 is 16 residues long. The CDR3, as DNA: TGTGCCATCAGTGGTACAGACGACGAACGTAGGTCACCCCTCCCCTTT. Its translation: CAISGTDDERRSPLPF.

Concerning this clonotype: One end of the junction varies from germline; a read error may be responsible. The chain couples TRBV4-1 to TRBJ2-3, with D hard to call. The CDR3 spans 14 residues. CDR1 and CDR2 from the germline V gene are MGHRA and YSYEKL. In DNA form, the CDR3 reads TGTGCCAGCAGCCAAGACCCGCCGGGAGATACGCAGTATTTT. Translation: CASSQDPPGDTQYF.

This clonotype was counted between two and nine times. V gene TRBV28 combines with J gene TRBJ2-1, with a tentative D call TRBD2 (6 bases). Germline CDR1 and CDR2: MDHEN and SYDVKM. The CDR3 is 12 amino acids. V lost 3 bases and J lost 10, with 10 bases in between. The DNA for the CDR3 is TGTGCCAGCAGTTTTTCCCTAGCGGAGCAGTTCTTC. Its translation: CASSFSLAEQFF.

V is TRBV20-1 and J is TRBJ1-1; weak D call: TRBD1 (5 bases). The CDR3 spans 13 residues. Germline CDR1 and CDR2: DFQATT and SNEGSKA (reference sequence). Between the trimmed V and J ends, which lost 1 base and 4 bases, there was a span of 10 bases. The CDR3 DNA is TGCAGTGCTAGAGCAGCCAGGGTCACTGAAGCTTTCTTT. Amino acids: CSARAARVTEAFF.

Concerning this clonotype: Since a much larger clone is just one base distant, this may be a read error. V usage is TRBV6-5 and J usage is TRBJ1-5; 7 positions agree with TRBD1. The CDR3 contains 14 residues. Germline V gives CDR1 MNHEY, CDR2 SVGAGI. Here the CDR3 DNA reads TGTGCCCGCAGAATGGGACAGAAGAATCATCCCAAGCATTTT. Translation gives CARRMGQKNHPKHF.

V gene TRBV28 combines with J gene TRBJ2-1; perhaps TRBD2 as D (5 bases). From germline, CDR1 is MDHEN and CDR2 SYDVKM. The CDR3 consists of 12 residues. For the CDR3, the DNA is TGTTCCATCAGTTTTTACCTAGCTGATCAGTTCTTC. Translation: CSISFYLADQFF.

This rearrangement joins TRBV6-6 to TRBJ1-5; D unclear. V was clipped by 7 bases and J by 0 bases, with 13 bases between them. This CDR3 contains 15 residues. Germline V gene sequence: CDR1 MNHNY, CDR2 SVGAGI (reference sequence). Here the CDR3 reads CASKSDGNSNQPQHF. CDR3 nucleotide sequence: TGTGCCAGCAAATCGGACGGAAATAGCAATCAGCCCCAGCATTTT.

Points on this clonotype: Its ends do not fully match the called genes, so a read error is possible. The CDR3 region is CARTPTQLDYEQDF. CDR3 nucleotide sequence: TGTGCCCGAACTCCCACCCAACTAGACTACGAGCAGGACTTC. V and J are TRBV28 and TRBJ2-7; weak D call: TRBD2 (5 bases). Germline V gene sequence: CDR1 MDHEN, CDR2 SYDVKM. The CDR3 has 14 residues.

The chain couples TRBV7-8 to TRBJ2-7, with D maybe TRBD1 (6 bases). Germline CDR1 reads SGHVS; CDR2 reads FQNEAQ. Trimming took off 7 bases at V and 5 bases at J, with 18 bases between the two ends. The CDR3 extends over 14 amino acids. This CDR3 reads CASNWDTRGDEQYF. The CDR3 DNA reads as TGTGCCAGCAACTGGGACACGCGTGGCGACGAGCAGTACTTC. The variable domain in full, completed from reference TRBV7-8 and TRBJ2-7, reads GAGVSQSPRYKVAKRGQDVALRCDPISGHVSLFWYQQALGQGPEFLTYFQNEAQLDKSGLPSDRFFAERPEGSVSTLKIQRTQQEDSAVYLCASNWDTRGDEQYFGPGTRLTVT.

This clonotype was seen a few times. The chain has TRBV28 and TRBJ2-7; possibly TRBD2 for D (5 bases). Germline lookup yields CDR1 MDHEN and CDR2 SYDVKM. This CDR3 has 14 residues. V dropped 11 bases and J dropped 3 bases, with 20 bases sitting between them. The CDR3 protein is CARSHTQLDYEQYF. The CDR3 DNA is TGTGCCCGCTCTCACACCCAACTAGACTACGAGCAGTACTTC.

The V gene is TRBV7-9, the J gene TRBJ2-7, with D maybe TRBD1 (6 bases). Trimming took 4 bases from V and 0 from J, leaving 16 bases between them. CDR1 is SEHNR and CDR2 is FQNEAQ in the germline V gene (reference sequence). The CDR3 contains 16 residues. The CDR3 region is CASSSDSTGHSYEQYF. CDR3 DNA sequence: TGTGCCAGCAGCTCCGATTCGACAGGACACTCCTACGAGCAGTACTTC.

The chain joins TRBV12-5 to TRBJ2-1; maybe TRBD1 (5 bases). Germline loops: CDR1 LGHNT, CDR2 FRNRAP. Trimming cost V 0 bases and J 9 bases, with 27 bases left between them. The CDR3 is 19 amino acids. The DNA of the CDR3 is TGTGCTAGTGGTTTGGTATCGGTAATAGGGGCCTTCCCCGACCCTGAGCAGTTCTTC. Residues: CASGLVSVIGAFPDPEQFF.

Note on this clonotype: A much larger clone lies a single base off, so this may be a read error. The chain uses TRBV7-8 and TRBJ2-7; D is possibly TRBD1 or TRBD2 (5 bases each). Per germline, CDR1 SGHVS and CDR2 FQNEAQ. The V and J ends lost 3 bases and 12 bases respectively, with 21 bases between them. There are 14 residues in the CDR3. This CDR3 is CASSLDTPGDYLYF. The CDR3, as DNA: TGTGCCAGCAGCTTGGACACCCCTGGCGACTATCTGTACTTC.

The gene calls are TRBV4-2 and TRBJ2-3, with 7 bases fitting TRBD2. Germline lookup yields CDR1 LGHNA and CDR2 YNFKEQ. J lost 3 bases, V lost 3 bases, and 12 bases had no gene match. There are 17 residues in the CDR3. The chain's CDR3 is CASSQTGSGDGTDTQYF. In DNA form, the CDR3 reads TGTGCCAGCAGCCAGACTGGGAGCGGGGATGGAACAGATACGCAGTATTTT.

This clonotype came up a few times. The conserved final phenylalanine or tryptophan is absent from the CDR3, which likely points to a read error. The V and J genes are TRBV7-8 and TRBJ2-7; possible D gene TRBD1, 5 bases. Trimming removed 3 bases from V and 3 bases from J, with 12 bases in between. Germline V gene sequence: CDR1 SGHVS, CDR2 FQNEAQ. This CDR3 has 14 residues. Written as DNA, the CDR3 is TGTGCCAGCAGCTTGGACACCCCTGGCTACGAGCAGTACTGC. Translated: CASSLDTPGYEQYC.

In its sample, this clonotype was seen once. The CDR3 region is CSARRLPSKGSTPATQYF. CDR3 nucleotide sequence: TGCAGTGCTAGGCGACTACCATCGAAAGGGAGCACACCGGCTACGCAGTATTTT. The chain joins TRBV20-1 to TRBJ2-3, with D possibly TRBD2 on 5 matching bases. This CDR3 region has 18 residues. V shed 3 bases and J shed 8 bases, with 30 bases lying between them. Germline loops: CDR1 DFQATT, CDR2 SNEGSKA (reference sequence).